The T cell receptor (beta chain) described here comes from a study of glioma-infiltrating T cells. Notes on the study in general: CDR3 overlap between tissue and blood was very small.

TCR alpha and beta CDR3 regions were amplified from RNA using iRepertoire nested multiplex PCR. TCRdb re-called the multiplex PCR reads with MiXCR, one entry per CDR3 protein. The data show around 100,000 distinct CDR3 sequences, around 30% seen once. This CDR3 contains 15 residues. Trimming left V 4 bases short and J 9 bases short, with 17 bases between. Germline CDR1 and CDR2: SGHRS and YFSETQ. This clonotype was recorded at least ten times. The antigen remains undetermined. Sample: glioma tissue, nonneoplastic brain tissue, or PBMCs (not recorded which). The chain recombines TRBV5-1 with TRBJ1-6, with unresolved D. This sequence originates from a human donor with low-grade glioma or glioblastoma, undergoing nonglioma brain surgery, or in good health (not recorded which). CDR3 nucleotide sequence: TGCGCCAGCAGCCCCGATCAAGTAGTTACTTCACCCCTCCACTTT. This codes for CASSPDQVVTSPLHF.